This T cell receptor (beta chain) comes out of a study of T cell changes during pregnancy in multiple sclerosis (dated by TCRdb to about 2019). For the study in its entirety: Changes in the T cell repertoire over the course of pregnancy were examined in this study in women with multiple sclerosis.

Library prep was done by the immunoSEQ multiplex PCR assay. Sourced from immuneACCESS, this table was stored by TCRdb with only in-frame sequences that have V and J called. A share of the clones is absent; for the studies checked, an unresolved V gene accounts for under half, and the remainder has no known explanation. The sample records about 39,000 clones, approximately 90% of which are singletons. The ten largest clones add up to 0.4% to 0.55% of the sample. Trimming takes 10 bases off V and 6 bases off J; junction bases not matched to a gene: 8. Sequences ENHRY (CDR1) and SYGVKD (CDR2) are obtained from the germline V gene. CDR3 length: 13 amino acids, cysteine to phenylalanine. Left in the record is the CDR3 DNA by itself, 39 bases read in frame from the first base. As to this clone: Its target antigen remains unknown. Base qualities are missing; no much larger clone stands one base away.

The material was CD4+ T cells from peripheral blood mononuclear cells, obtained in the first trimester of pregnancy. The TCR sequence derives from a female donor in good health, enrolled as a control in a pregnancy study. The V and J segments used are TRBV10-3 and TRBJ2-1, and 8 junctional nucleotides match TRBD2. The CDR3 region reads CATGGVSFNEQFF. The nucleotide sequence reads as follows: TGTGCCACGGGGGGGGTGAGTTTCAATGAGCAGTTCTTC.